One and the same sample provided the 28 T cell receptor beta chains below, sequenced in a study of PD-1 blockade in classical Hodgkin lymphoma. Some clones are missing from TCRdb's copy, which holds only in-frame ones; the method was immunoSEQ multiplex PCR. Of roughly 60,000 clones listed, around 89% are singletons. After autologous stem cell transplantation all patients relapsed, and prior brentuximab vedotin exposure differed between cohorts. The sequencing here drew on peripheral blood mononuclear cells (PBMCs), taken before the second cycle of nivolumab. The receptor set was obtained from a human donor with classical Hodgkin lymphoma.

The chain carries TRBV14 and TRBJ1-5; a possible D gene is TRBD1 (5 bases). This CDR3 spans 13 amino acids. The germline V and J ends were trimmed by 4 bases and 4 bases, with 8 bases remaining between them. Germline values: CDR1 SGHDN, CDR2 FVKESK. The CDR3: CASSLDSNQPQHF. CDR3 sequence (DNA): TGTGCCAGCAGCCTTGACAGTAATCAGCCCCAGCATTTT.

The V call is TRBV5-1, the J call TRBJ1-3; the D is unclear. The V end was cut by 4 bases, the J end by 0 bases, with 8 bases between. Germline values: CDR1 SGHRS, CDR2 YFSETQ. The CDR3 is 14 amino acids. For the CDR3, the DNA is TGCGCCAGCAGCCCGTTTGGCTCTGGAAACACCATATATTTT. This gives the protein CASSPFGSGNTIYF.

This clone has only a few counts. V gene TRBV18 combines with J gene TRBJ2-2, with D perhaps matching TRBD2 (6 bases). The CDR3 has 16 residues. The germline V and J ends were trimmed by 0 bases and 1 base, with 9 bases remaining between them. Per germline, CDR1 KGHSH and CDR2 LQKENI. CDR3 nucleotides: TGTGCCAGCTCACCACCTAGCGGACTGAACACCGGGGAGCTGTTTTTT. It is translated as CASSPPSGLNTGELFF.

This clone was counted only a few times. V and J are TRBV5-1 and TRBJ1-4; D not resolved. The CDR3 spans 15 residues. The V gene lost 0 bases and the J gene lost 7 bases, with 13 bases spanning the gap. Germline V gene sequence: CDR1 SGHRS, CDR2 YFSETQ. CDR3 sequence: CASSLGNGRGEKLFF. DNA for the CDR3: TGCGCCAGCAGCTTGGGTAACGGGAGAGGTGAAAAACTGTTTTTT.

The genes are TRBV5-1 and TRBJ2-1, with 8 bases aligning to TRBD2. V lost 5 bases and J lost 5; bases outside the gene matches: 6. The CDR3 length is 14 residues. The germline gives CDR1 SGHRS, CDR2 YFSETQ. This chain's CDR3 is CASSLAGFNNEQFF. DNA for the CDR3: TGCGCCAGCAGTCTAGCGGGCTTTAACAATGAGCAGTTCTTC.

The gene calls are TRBV6-5 and TRBJ1-2, with D maybe TRBD1 (5 bases). In germline, CDR1 is MNHEY, CDR2 SVGAGI. V dropped 2 bases and J dropped 4 bases, with 11 bases sitting between them. The CDR3 runs 14 residues. Here the CDR3 reads CASSYARQGYGYTF. CDR3 in DNA: TGTGCCAGCAGTTACGCACGCCAGGGCTATGGCTACACCTTC.

CDR3 in amino acids: CASSNMWGFNQPQHF. The CDR3 nucleotides are TGTGCCAGCAGCAATATGTGGGGATTCAATCAGCCCCAGCATTTT. The rearrangement links TRBV7-2 to TRBJ1-5; D call uncertain. The CDR3 spans 15 residues. V gave up 5 bases and J gave up 3 bases, with 14 bases separating them. Germline V gene data show CDR1 as SGHTA and CDR2 as FQGNSA.

V and J are TRBV5-1 and TRBJ2-3, with D uncertain. This CDR3 has 15 amino acids. Per the germline V gene, CDR1 is SGHRS and CDR2 is YFSETQ. The V gene lost 0 bases and the J gene lost 4 bases, with 12 bases spanning the gap. The CDR3 loop is CASSLARQASDTQYF. CDR3 DNA: TGCGCCAGCAGCTTGGCGAGGCAGGCCTCAGATACGCAGTATTTT.

The chain combines TRBV7-8 with TRBJ1-2; D is unclear. V shed 1 base and J shed 7 bases, with 10 bases lying between them. Germline V gives CDR1 SGHVS, CDR2 FQNEAQ. This CDR3 contains 13 residues. The CDR3 DNA sequence: TGTGCCAGCAGCTTAGGGGAACAGTTTGGCTACACCTTC. Translating it yields CASSLGEQFGYTF.

J is TRBJ2-7 and V is TRBV28; TRBD1 might be the D (6 bases). Germline-derived CDR1 and CDR2 are MDHEN and SYDVKM. V was shortened by 6 bases and J by 3 bases, with 21 bases between the two germline ends. The length of the CDR3 is 16 residues. This CDR3 reads CASSGAYRDNFYEQYF. CDR3 nucleotides: TGTGCCAGCAGCGGAGCATACCGGGACAACTTCTACGAGCAGTACTTC. The full variable domain, its missing parts supplied by reference TRBV28 and TRBJ2-7, is DVKVTQSSRYLVKRTGEKVFLECVQDMDHENMFWYRQDPGLGLRLIYFSYDVKMKEKGDIPEGYSVSREKKERFSLILESASTNQTSMYLCASSGAYRDNFYEQYFGPGTRLTVT.

The DNA of the CDR3 is TGTGCCAGCTCACCCCAGCCCGGGGCCCTTCAAGAGACCCAGTACTTC. Its protein is CASSPQPGALQETQYF. The V and J genes are TRBV18 and TRBJ2-5; D may correspond to TRBD1 or TRBD2 (5 bases each). Germline CDR1 and CDR2: KGHSH and LQKENI. The CDR3 is 16 residues long. V lost 3 bases to trimming and J lost 2 bases, with 16 bases between them.

The genes are TRBV5-1 and TRBJ2-5, with TRBD2 identical over 7 bases. V was clipped by 4 bases and J by 5 bases; unmatched bases: 5. CDR1 is SGHRS and CDR2 is YFSETQ in the germline V gene. The CDR3 runs 13 residues. The CDR3 region is CASSSWGGETQYF. The DNA of the CDR3 is TGCGCCAGCAGCAGCTGGGGAGGGGAGACCCAGTACTTC.

The chain carries TRBV7-3 and TRBJ2-3; maybe TRBD2 (5 bases). CDR3 size: 15 residues. Germline V gives CDR1 SGHTA, CDR2 FQGTGA. V was cut by 3 bases and J by 5 bases, with 15 bases left in between. The CDR3 DNA follows: TGTGCCAGCAGCTTGTCGTTCGGGGTACTAGATACGCAGTATTTT. Protein product: CASSLSFGVLDTQYF.

The chain joins TRBV5-1 to TRBJ2-3; D is possibly TRBD1 (6 bases). The germline V gene has CDR1 SGHRS and CDR2 YFSETQ. Trimming took off 2 bases at V and 0 bases at J, with 7 bases between the two ends. The CDR3 runs 14 residues. The chain's CDR3 is CASSFGQSTDTQYF. CDR3 sequence (DNA): TGCGCCAGCAGCTTTGGACAGAGCACAGATACGCAGTATTTT. Based on the CDR3 plus reference TRBV5-1 and TRBJ2-3, the full variable domain is KAGVTQTPRYLIKTRGQQVTLSCSPISGHRSVSWYQQTPGQGLQFLFEYFSETQRNKGNFPGRFSGRQFSNSRSEMNVSTLELGDSALYLCASSFGQSTDTQYFGPGTRLTVL.

In nucleotides, the CDR3 is TGTGCCAGCAGACCCGGGGACAGGGGGCGTGCAGATACGCAGTATTTT. This codes for CASRPGDRGRADTQYF. The chain employs TRBV7-9 and TRBJ2-3; 12 bases map to TRBD1. V dropped 6 bases and J dropped 4; count of bases not matched to a gene: 8. Germline lookup yields CDR1 SEHNR and CDR2 FQNEAQ (reference sequence). The CDR3 consists of 16 residues.

Notes on this clone: Other DNA variants within this sample encode the same CDR3. The V and J genes are TRBV5-1 and TRBJ1-5, with D possibly being TRBD1 (5 bases). This CDR3 spans 14 amino acids. Trimming pared 2 bases from V and 2 bases from J, leaving 8 bases between. CDR1 and CDR2 (germline): SGHRS, YFSETQ. The CDR3 sequence: CASSLEGGNQPQHF. In nucleotides, the CDR3 is TGCGCCAGCAGCTTAGAAGGGGGCAATCAGCCCCAGCATTTT.

The chain has TRBV27 and TRBJ1-2, with TRBD1 matching 7 bases. Germline V CDR1 and CDR2: MNHEY, SMNVEV (reference sequence). This CDR3 has 15 amino acids. J was trimmed by 10 bases and V by 5 bases; bases with no gene match: 16. In nucleotides, the CDR3 is TGTGCCAGCAGTCCCTGGACAGGATCACTTCAGGACTACACCTTC. Protein: CASSPWTGSLQDYTF.

The chain is built from TRBV29-1 and TRBJ2-3; 8 bases fit TRBD2. After removal of 4 bases from V and 2 bases from J, the junction contained 8 bases not matched to a gene. The CDR3 covers 15 residues. Looked up from germline, CDR1 is SQVTM and CDR2 is ANQGSEA. The CDR3 region is CSVGGTRRNTDTQYF. The CDR3 bases are TGCAGCGTTGGTGGGACTAGGAGGAACACAGATACGCAGTATTTT.

This chain's CDR3 is CASSLGLAGRTGELFF. DNA for the CDR3: TGCGCCAGCAGCCTAGGGCTAGCGGGGAGGACCGGGGAGCTGTTTTTT. The rearrangement uses TRBV5-1 and TRBJ2-2; 9 positions agree with TRBD2. The CDR3 spans 16 residues. V gave up 4 bases and J gave up 5 bases; unmatched junction bases: 9. CDR1 and CDR2 from the germline V gene are SGHRS and YFSETQ.

The V gene is TRBV7-3, the J gene TRBJ2-1, with D tentatively TRBD2 (6 bases). V was shortened by 1 base and J by 3 bases, with 19 bases between the two germline ends. CDR3 length equals 18 residues. The germline gives CDR1 SGHTA, CDR2 FQGTGA. The CDR3 is CASSLIAFAGFDYNEQFF. The CDR3 nucleotides are TGTGCCAGCAGCTTAATCGCGTTTGCGGGGTTTGACTACAATGAGCAGTTCTTC.

The chain employs TRBV30 and TRBJ2-1; 9 nucleotides match TRBD2. Germline CDR1 is GTSNPN and CDR2 is SVGIG (reference sequence). The V and J ends lost 1 base and 0 bases, in that order; junction bases with no gene match: 10. The CDR3 contains 18 residues. For the CDR3, the DNA is TGTGCCTGGAGTGGCGCAGCGGGGGGTCAGAGCTCCTACAATGAGCAGTTCTTC. It specifies CAWSGAAGGQSSYNEQFF. The complete variable domain, with remaining parts taken from reference TRBV30 and TRBJ2-1, reads SQTIHQWPATLVQPVGSPLSLECTVEGTSNPNLYWYRQAAGRGLQLLFYSVGIGQISSEVPQNLSASRPQDRQFILSSKKLLLSDSGFYLCAWSGAAGGQSSYNEQFFGPGTRLTVL.

In DNA, the CDR3 is TGCGCCAGCAGCACGACTAGACACACGGAAAGGAACTACGAGCAGTACTTC. This codes for CASSTTRHTERNYEQYF. The rearrangement joins TRBV5-1 to TRBJ2-7; possibly TRBD2 for D (6 bases). V was cut by 4 bases and J by 3 bases, with 23 bases left in between. This CDR3 contains 17 residues. CDR1 is SGHRS, CDR2 YFSETQ, per germline.

V and J are TRBV5-1 and TRBJ1-2, with 9 nucleotides matching TRBD1. The CDR3 sequence is 17 residues long. Trimming removed 3 bases from V and 2 bases from J; junction bases left unmatched: 11. Germline values: CDR1 SGHRS, CDR2 YFSETQ. DNA of the CDR3: TGCGCCAGCAGCTCTAAGACAGGGGGAAAGGGGAACTATGGCTACACCTTC. Encoded protein: CASSSKTGGKGNYGYTF.

The chain joins TRBV5-1 to TRBJ2-3; 8 bases agree with TRBD2. V was pared by 5 bases and J by 6 bases, with 8 bases of the junction left unmatched. Germline-derived CDR1 and CDR2 are SGHRS and YFSETQ. CDR3 length: 14 amino acids. The CDR3: CASSERGPRDTQYF. The CDR3 bases are TGCGCCAGCAGTGAGCGGGGGCCCCGGGATACGCAGTATTTT.

The rearrangement joins TRBV5-1 to TRBJ2-1, with 7 bases matching TRBD1. Germline V CDR1 and CDR2: SGHRS, YFSETQ. This CDR3 spans 14 amino acids. Unmatched junction bases numbered 11, after V lost 4 bases and J lost 10 bases. As DNA, the CDR3 is TGCGCCAGCAGCCGGGACAGCCCCTACCTAGAGCAGTTCTTC. Protein: CASSRDSPYLEQFF.

The V gene is TRBV5-1, the J gene TRBJ1-5; TRBD1 is a possible D gene (6 bases). The CDR3 spans 14 residues. Germline CDR1 and CDR2: SGHRS and YFSETQ. V was cut by 1 base and J by 4 bases, with 9 bases left in between. DNA for the CDR3: TGCGCCAGCAGCTTGACAGGGCCGAATCAGCCCCAGCATTTT. Protein sequence: CASSLTGPNQPQHF.

This rearrangement joins TRBV5-1 to TRBJ2-5; perhaps TRBD2 as D (5 bases). Germline lookup yields CDR1 SGHRS and CDR2 YFSETQ. This CDR3 contains 15 residues. The V end was cut by 0 bases, the J end by 2 bases, with 11 bases between. Here the CDR3 DNA reads TGCGCCAGCAGCTTGGTTCTAGCAGGTCAAGAGACCCAGTACTTC. Its translation: CASSLVLAGQETQYF.

This clone was counted between two and nine times. V is TRBV7-9 and J is TRBJ1-1; TRBD1 matches 7 bases. Germline CDR1 reads SEHNR; CDR2 reads FQNEAQ (reference sequence). The V segment lost 6 bases and the J segment 0 bases; nucleotides outside the gene matches: 7. This CDR3 contains 15 residues. In DNA form, the CDR3 reads TGTGCCAGCAGGACAAAGGACAGGTTGAACACTGAAGCTTTCTTT. Protein: CASRTKDRLNTEAFF. The variable domain in full, completed from reference TRBV7-9 and TRBJ1-1, reads DTGVSQNPRHKITKRGQNVTFRCDPISEHNRLYWYRQTLGQGPEFLTYFQNEAQLEKSRLLSDRFSAERPKGSFSTLEIQRTEQGDSAMYLCASRTKDRLNTEAFFGQGTRLTVV.